This record concerns one T cell receptor (beta chain) sequence. This clonotype was seen repeatedly, ten times or more. The clone's antigen remains unknown. No base-level quality is on record; no much larger clone is a single base apart. Stable Graves' hyperthyroidism was defined as no progression to ophthalmopathy during 18 months of follow-up. The hyperthyroidism patients were between 18 and 65 years old and newly diagnosed, with a disease duration of less than 2 months. Exclusion was applied to patients with uncontrolled infections, other autoimmune diseases, pregnancy or lactation. Clinical symptoms, serum thyroxine and TRAb, thyroid ultrasound, and orbital computed tomography formed the basis for the diagnoses. Ficoll-Paque density gradient centrifugation was used to isolate PBMCs from 8.5 to 10 ml of fresh peripheral blood. Trizol reagent was used to extract total RNA, and RNA quality was then checked on an Agilent 2100 Bioanalyzer.

These data belong to a study of T cells in Graves' hyperthyroidism and ophthalmopathy (dated by TCRdb to about 2019). Regarding the complete study: Peripheral blood was collected at initial diagnosis, before any treatment. A discovery cohort of roughly 96 patients, about 40 with Graves' ophthalmopathy and about 60 with stable Graves' hyperthyroidism, was used to find distinguishing TCR V-J signatures. An independent validation cohort of 18 to 20 hyperthyroidism patients and about 15 patients who later progressed to ophthalmopathy tested prospective prediction of ophthalmopathy. The roughly 94 discovery patients were randomly split 7:3 into training and test sets. The study also compared thyroid tissue and blood T-cell repertoires from 6 or 7 Graves' hyperthyroidism patients. Following sampling, methimazole starting at 30 mg daily was given to hyperthyroidism patients, and high-dose intravenous methylprednisolone was given to ophthalmopathy patients. The paper reports TCR Vbeta CDR3 sequencing of approximately 140 peripheral blood samples: over 40 ophthalmopathy, over 70 hyperthyroidism and approximately 17 progressor patients.

The CDR3 runs 14 residues from the cysteine to the phenylalanine. Of all the DNA, just the CDR3 is kept, 42 bases in frame from base 1. Sequences SNHLY (CDR1) and FYNNEI (CDR2) are obtained from the germline V gene. Ends trimmed: V by 6 bases, J by 5 bases; bases unmatched to a gene: 5. TCR beta CDR3 regions were amplified from RNA transcripts. The first round of RT-PCR for the TCR CDR3 was performed with the HTBI primer set and the Qiagen OneStep RT-PCR kit. Libraries were constructed in a second round of multiplex PCR, after which size selection and purification were performed. Libraries were sequenced paired-end with 100 bp reads on an Illumina HiSeq2000. The paper's data handling went like this. SOAPnuke was used to process the raw data, removing reads that contained adapters or uncalled bases, had a mean Phred below 15, or lacked an exact match to the constant primer or identifier. COPE v1.2.5 was used to merge high-quality paired reads, and clonotypes were defined as unique nucleotide sequences. MiTCR v1.1 was used to align clonotypes to the IMGT TRBV, TRBD and TRBJ reference segments. The analysis included only V-J combinations with a frequency above 0.0001, which together covered approximately 99% of the repertoires. A TCS score was defined as the ratio between F50 (clonal expansion) and ExV (chaos), using BLOSUM62-based TCRdist between CDR3 peptides within each V-J. Welch's t-statistics and random forest reduced 500 to 550 V-J features to roughly 13, which were used in a naive Bayes classifier (R e1071). Clones were called with MiXCR by TCRdb after fastp trimmed the public reads at Q25, and only in-frame beta chains were retained. Duplicate CDR3 protein sequences are folded into a single record with the most common DNA and genes. The V and J calls follow TCRdb's processing rather than the paper's. The sample profile shows roughly 660,000 distinct CDR3 sequences; approximately 15% of them were found once. The top ten constitute roughly a sixth of the sample.

Findings and caveats that apply to the study as a whole: A 13 V-J signature model separated ophthalmopathy from stable hyperthyroidism, with around 90% sensitivity and just under 84% specificity in cross-validation and 80%/75% in testing. During validation, the model predicted progression to ophthalmopathy a median of approximately 7 months ahead of onset, with around 70% sensitivity and roughly 72% specificity. Most expanded thyroid clonotypes (frequency above 0.001) were also detected in blood, suggesting blood repertoires may reflect thyroid immune responses. No statistical method was used to set the sample size in advance, and investigators knew the group allocation.

The specimen sequenced was blood. Rearrangement joined TRBV2 to TRBJ2-7, with TRBD1 matching 12 junction bases. The clonotype originates from a man aged 45-65 years with Graves' hyperthyroidism. The nucleotide sequence is given as TGTGCCAGCAGCGAGGGGGACAGGGGGCACGAGCAGTACTTC. Translated, it reads CASSEGDRGHEQYF.